This is a list of T cell receptor beta chains from one sample in a study of early T cells in non-severe SARS-CoV-2 infection. One entry per CDR3 protein, called by TCRdb with MiXCR from the 5' RACE reads. The sample lists about 58,000 distinct CDR3 sequences; 12% were seen once. Sequenced sample: whole blood. These receptors all come from an adult who was a healthcare worker with PCR-confirmed SARS-CoV-2 infection or an uninfected control (not recorded which). CDR3s include the opening cysteine and the closing phenylalanine or tryptophan. The D gene is left open where the match is weak. The size field is filled for only some rows; it gives once, few, many or a size class.

j_gene: TRBJ2-7; abundance: -; v_gene: TRBV27; d_gene: TRBD1; CDR3aa: CASSSGQGVYEQYF; CDR3nt: TGTGCCAGCAGTTCTGGACAGGGCGTCTACGAGCAGTACTTC
j_gene: TRBJ2-1; abundance: few; v_gene: TRBV29-1; d_gene: -; CDR3aa: CSAAPRGPYNEQFF; CDR3nt: TGCAGCGCCGCGCCCCGGGGCCCCTACAATGAGCAGTTCTTC
j_gene: TRBJ1-5; abundance: -; v_gene: TRBV5-1; d_gene: TRBD1; CDR3aa: CASSPFPGQGDDQPQHF; CDR3nt: TGCGCCAGCAGCCCATTCCCGGGACAGGGAGACGATCAGCCCCAGCATTTT
j_gene: TRBJ2-3; abundance: few; v_gene: TRBV4-2; d_gene: TRBD2; CDR3aa: CASSQGTSGGADTQYF; CDR3nt: TGTGCCAGCAGCCAAGGGACTAGCGGGGGGGCGGATACGCAGTATTTT
j_gene: TRBJ2-1; abundance: -; v_gene: TRBV11-1; d_gene: TRBD2; CDR3aa: CASSLVWTSGGEQFF; CDR3nt: TGTGCCAGCAGCTTAGTCTGGACTAGCGGGGGCGAGCAGTTCTTC
j_gene: TRBJ1-1; abundance: many; v_gene: TRBV12-3/TRBV12-4; d_gene: -; CDR3aa: CASRSAGRGTEAFF; CDR3nt: TGTGCCAGCAGGTCGGCAGGGCGAGGAACTGAAGCTTTCTTT
j_gene: TRBJ1-6; abundance: -; v_gene: TRBV7-9; d_gene: -; CDR3aa: CASSLGAYNSPLHF; CDR3nt: TGTGCCAGCAGCCTCGGTGCCTATAATTCACCCCTCCACTTT
j_gene: TRBJ2-1; abundance: few; v_gene: TRBV29-1; d_gene: -; CDR3aa: CSVDFEDEQFF; CDR3nt: TGCAGCGTTGACTTCGAGGATGAGCAGTTCTTC
j_gene: TRBJ2-7; abundance: -; v_gene: TRBV28; d_gene: TRBD2; CDR3aa: CACELAGGAYEQYF; CDR3nt: TGTGCCTGCGAGCTAGCGGGAGGGGCCTACGAGCAGTACTTC
j_gene: TRBJ2-1; abundance: few; v_gene: TRBV9; d_gene: -; CDR3aa: CASSPNPPIPGRQEQFF; CDR3nt: TGTGCCAGCAGCCCCAATCCCCCGATCCCTGGACGCCAAGAGCAGTTCTTC
j_gene: TRBJ2-7; abundance: many; v_gene: TRBV30; d_gene: -; CDR3aa: CAWSVSGILTEQYF; CDR3nt: TGTGCCTGGAGTGTATCGGGGATCTTGACCGAGCAGTACTTC
j_gene: TRBJ2-3; abundance: many; v_gene: TRBV9; d_gene: -; CDR3aa: CASSVSGSTDTQYF; CDR3nt: TGTGCCAGCAGCGTTTCCGGGTCCACAGATACGCAGTATTTT
j_gene: TRBJ2-7; abundance: -; v_gene: TRBV29-1; d_gene: -; CDR3aa: CSVESQGSYEQYF; CDR3nt: TGCAGCGTTGAAAGCCAGGGGTCCTACGAGCAGTACTTC
j_gene: TRBJ2-3; abundance: -; v_gene: TRBV2; d_gene: -; CDR3aa: CASSIYGDTQYF; CDR3nt: TGTGCCAGCAGTATCTATGGAGATACGCAGTATTTT
j_gene: TRBJ2-7; abundance: few; v_gene: TRBV14; d_gene: TRBD2; CDR3aa: CASSQDSRILAGAGEQYF; CDR3nt: TGTGCCAGCAGCCAAGATTCCCGAATTCTAGCGGGGGCGGGGGAGCAGTACTTC
j_gene: TRBJ1-2; abundance: many; v_gene: TRBV5-6; d_gene: -; CDR3aa: CASRFDRREGYTF; CDR3nt: TGTGCCAGCAGATTCGACAGGAGGGAGGGCTACACCTTC
j_gene: TRBJ2-3; abundance: many; v_gene: TRBV18; d_gene: -; CDR3aa: CASSPSDGSGRADTQYF; CDR3nt: TGTGCCAGCTCACCCTCGGACGGGAGCGGCAGGGCAGATACGCAGTATTTT
j_gene: TRBJ1-2; abundance: many; v_gene: TRBV28; d_gene: -; CDR3aa: CASSLKGNYGYTF; CDR3nt: TGTGCCAGCAGTCTCAAGGGAAACTATGGCTACACCTTC
j_gene: TRBJ2-7; abundance: few; v_gene: TRBV27; d_gene: TRBD1; CDR3aa: CASSLLGQGVYEQYF; CDR3nt: TGTGCCAGCAGTTTACTAGGGCAGGGGGTCTACGAGCAGTACTTC
j_gene: TRBJ1-2; abundance: few; v_gene: TRBV7-8; d_gene: -; CDR3aa: CASSSARFDYGYTF; CDR3nt: TGTGCCAGCAGCTCCGCGCGGTTCGACTATGGCTACACCTTC
j_gene: TRBJ1-6; abundance: many; v_gene: TRBV7-9; d_gene: -; CDR3aa: CASRASSYNSPLHF; CDR3nt: TGTGCCAGCAGGGCTAGCTCCTATAATTCACCCCTCCATTTT
j_gene: TRBJ1-5; abundance: many; v_gene: TRBV6-6; d_gene: -; CDR3aa: CASSHRQANQPQHF; CDR3nt: TGTGCCAGCAGTCACAGACAGGCTAATCAGCCCCAGCATTTT
j_gene: TRBJ1-5; abundance: -; v_gene: TRBV6-5; d_gene: TRBD1; CDR3aa: CASSSDRGDNQPQHF; CDR3nt: TGTGCCAGCAGTTCAGACAGGGGGGACAATCAGCCCCAGCATTTT
j_gene: TRBJ1-1; abundance: -; v_gene: TRBV7-9; d_gene: -; CDR3aa: CASSSNPGLGTEAFF; CDR3nt: TGTGCCAGCAGCTCCAACCCAGGGTTGGGCACTGAAGCTTTCTTT
j_gene: TRBJ2-5; abundance: -; v_gene: TRBV4-1; d_gene: -; CDR3aa: CASSQAPGAIQETQYF; CDR3nt: TGCGCCAGCAGCCAAGCCCCGGGGGCAATACAAGAGACCCAGTACTTC
j_gene: TRBJ2-7; abundance: few; v_gene: TRBV6-1; d_gene: -; CDR3aa: CASSEATTPASYEQYF; CDR3nt: TGTGCCAGCAGTGAAGCGACGACACCAGCCTCCTACGAGCAGTACTTC
j_gene: TRBJ1-4; abundance: many; v_gene: TRBV27; d_gene: -; CDR3aa: CASSFEGRGGEKLFF; CDR3nt: TGTGCCAGCAGTTTTGAGGGCAGGGGAGGTGAAAAACTGTTTTTT
j_gene: TRBJ2-7; abundance: many; v_gene: TRBV7-6; d_gene: -; CDR3aa: CASSLVSPRQRSYEQYF; CDR3nt: TGTGCCAGCAGCTTAGTATCCCCCCGGCAGAGGAGCTACGAGCAGTACTTC
j_gene: TRBJ1-4; abundance: -; v_gene: TRBV29-1; d_gene: -; CDR3aa: CSVEKRDEKLFF; CDR3nt: TGCAGCGTTGAGAAGAGGGATGAAAAACTGTTTTTT
j_gene: TRBJ2-3; abundance: many; v_gene: TRBV7-2; d_gene: -; CDR3aa: CASSLDGRFADTQYF; CDR3nt: TGTGCCAGCAGCTTAGACGGGAGATTCGCAGATACGCAGTATTTT
j_gene: TRBJ2-6; abundance: few; v_gene: TRBV9; d_gene: -; CDR3aa: CASSVGLSGANVLTF; CDR3nt: TGTGCCAGCAGCGTAGGGCTCTCTGGGGCCAACGTCCTGACTTTC
j_gene: TRBJ2-7; abundance: few; v_gene: TRBV3-1; d_gene: TRBD2; CDR3aa: CASSPTAGGYEQYF; CDR3nt: TGTGCCAGCAGCCCGACAGCGGGGGGCTACGAGCAGTACTTC
j_gene: TRBJ2-3; abundance: many; v_gene: TRBV24-1; d_gene: -; CDR3aa: CATSDKRWIDTQYF; CDR3nt: TGTGCCACCAGTGATAAACGGTGGATAGATACGCAGTATTTT
j_gene: TRBJ1-5; abundance: many; v_gene: TRBV6-1; d_gene: -; CDR3aa: CASSPGRGPNQPQHF; CDR3nt: TGTGCCAGCAGCCCCGGGAGGGGCCCCAATCAGCCCCAGCATTTT
j_gene: TRBJ1-3; abundance: few; v_gene: TRBV4-1; d_gene: -; CDR3aa: CASSQGFGAISGNTIYF; CDR3nt: TGCGCCAGCAGCCAAGGGTTTGGGGCCATCTCTGGAAACACCATATATTTT
j_gene: TRBJ1-1; abundance: many; v_gene: TRBV9; d_gene: -; CDR3aa: CASSPGSGRTEAFF; CDR3nt: TGTGCCAGCAGCCCCGGATCAGGACGAACTGAAGCTTTCTTT
j_gene: TRBJ1-1; abundance: -; v_gene: TRBV9; d_gene: -; CDR3aa: CASSVGGENTEAFF; CDR3nt: TGTGCCAGCAGCGTAGGGGGGGAAAACACTGAAGCTTTCTTT
j_gene: TRBJ2-2; abundance: -; v_gene: TRBV12-3/TRBV12-4; d_gene: TRBD1; CDR3aa: CASSLGQGVGELFF; CDR3nt: TGTGCCAGCAGTTTAGGGCAGGGGGTCGGGGAGCTGTTTTTT